Below, 13 T cell receptor beta chains from the same sample are listed, as sequenced in a study of cytomegalovirus exposure and HLA in healthy donors. Primers included in the PCR were 60 Vbeta and 13 Jbeta primers. This table comes from immunoSEQ multiplex PCR, and its TCRdb copy is limited to in-frame clones, with some not included. The top ten clones hold 1.7% of a sample with under 200,000 clones, roughly 80% of them seen once. The sample comprised PBMCs. Every receptor here comes from a woman between 18 and 29 years old in good health and CMV-seronegative.

The chain combines TRBV28 with TRBJ1-5; D gene ambiguous. Trimming cost V 10 bases and J 11 bases, with 6 bases left between them. Per the germline V gene, CDR1 is MDHEN and CDR2 is SYDVKM. The CDR3 is made up of 8 amino acids. CDR3 loop: CATNTQHF. CDR3 coding DNA: TGTGCCACCAACACCCAGCATTTT.

The V call is TRBV6-1, the J call TRBJ1-6; 7 bases are a match to TRBD1. CDR3 length: 13 amino acids. J was trimmed by 7 bases and V by 8 bases; bases with no gene match: 5. Germline CDR1 MNHNS, CDR2 SASEGT. The CDR3 DNA reads TGTGCCAGCGGATGGGACAGAAATTCACCCCTCCACTTT. Translated, it gives CASGWDRNSPLHF.

The rearrangement joins TRBV11-2 to TRBJ2-5, with D possibly matching TRBD1 (5 bases). With 5 bases removed from V and 1 base from J, the gap between germline ends came to 14 bases. The germline gives CDR1 SGHAT, CDR2 FQNNGV. The CDR3 is 15 residues long. CDR3 nucleotides: TGTGCCAGCAGCCCAGGGCCAGGGATCCAAGAGACCCAGTACTTC. It codes for CASSPGPGIQETQYF.

The chain is built from TRBV11-2 and TRBJ2-1; D not certain. Trimming stripped 0 bases from V and 4 bases from J, with 10 bases between. In germline, CDR1 is SGHAT, CDR2 FQNNGV. CDR3 length: 15 residues. The CDR3 DNA follows: TGTGCCAGCAGCTTAGATGACGCAGGTTACAATGAGCAGTTCTTC. This translates into CASSLDDAGYNEQFF.

The sample holds a few counts of this clone. This sequence joins TRBV18 and TRBJ1-2; a possible D gene is TRBD1 (6 bases). Germline values: CDR1 KGHSH, CDR2 LQKENI. V gave up 3 bases and J gave up 4 bases, with 24 bases separating them. This CDR3 has 18 amino acids. The CDR3 nucleotides read TGTGCCAGCTCACCTTACGGCCCAGGGGCCGATCTAAGCTATGGCTACACCTTC. It is translated as CASSPYGPGADLSYGYTF.

The chain has TRBV6-8 and TRBJ2-7, with 7 bases aligning to TRBD2. CDR1 is MNHGY and CDR2 is SAAAGT in the germline V gene. CDR3 length: 18 residues. Losses at the gene ends were 6 bases for V and 9 bases for J; bases not matched to a gene: 26. Here the CDR3 DNA reads TGTGCCAGCAGCTCATTGCCCCGGGCGCGGGGGAGCAGGTGGGGGCAGTACGTC. Protein sequence: CASSSLPRARGSRWGQYV.

This chain joins TRBV13 and TRBJ2-1, with 8 bases lining up with TRBD2. The CDR3 sequence is 14 residues long. Germline V gene data show CDR1 as PRHDT and CDR2 as FYEKMQ (reference sequence). The V segment lost 3 bases and the J segment 8 bases; nucleotides outside the gene matches: 6. In nucleotides, the CDR3 is TGTGCCAGCAGCTTCGATTTCGGGAGGGATGAGCAGTTCTTC. Its translation: CASSFDFGRDEQFF.

The chain couples TRBV7-6 to TRBJ1-5, with a tentative D call TRBD1 (5 bases). CDR1 is SGHVS, CDR2 FNYEAQ, per germline. CDR3 length: 16 residues. The V end lost 4 bases, the J end lost 3 bases, and 16 bases lay between the germline ends. The CDR3 here is CASSSAPGLVNQPQHF. The CDR3 region has the DNA TGTGCCAGCAGCTCGGCACCAGGGCTCGTCAATCAGCCCCAGCATTTT.

A note on this clone: Mismatch with germline at one junction end may stem from a read error. This chain uses TRBV5-1 with TRBJ1-1; the match to TRBD1 covers 7 bases. This CDR3 spans 15 amino acids. Germline values: CDR1 SGHRS, CDR2 YFSETQ. For the CDR3, the DNA is TGTGCCAGCAGCTTACAGGGGCGAGAAGGCACTGAAGCTTTCTTT. Translation gives CASSLQGREGTEAFF.

This clone has only one observation. The rearrangement uses TRBV4-2 and TRBJ2-2; 9 nucleotides align to TRBD1. J lost 6 bases, V lost 4 bases, and 9 bases had no gene match. Germline V lookup: CDR1 LGHNA, CDR2 YNFKEQ. There are 16 residues in the CDR3. The CDR3 bases are TGTGCCAGCAGCCGTACAGGGGGCCGGGCTTCCGGGGAGCTGTTTTTT. As protein: CASSRTGGRASGELFF.

The V gene is TRBV7-9, the J gene TRBJ2-3; tentative D call: TRBD2 (5 bases). CDR3 size: 16 residues. Germline assignment: CDR1 SEHNR and CDR2 FQNEAQ (reference sequence). The ends were cut back, 0 bases at V and 0 bases at J, with 10 bases in the middle. The CDR3 nucleotides read TGTGCCAGCAGCTTAGCGCGGGCAGCTAGCACAGATACGCAGTATTTT. Translation: CASSLARAASTDTQYF.

This clone was counted a few times. The chain employs TRBV5-6 and TRBJ2-2, with D possibly being TRBD1 (5 bases). The CDR3 spans 15 residues. V shed 1 base and J shed 3 bases, with 10 bases lying between them. Germline assignment: CDR1 SGHDT and CDR2 YYEEEE. CDR3 nucleotides: TGTGCCAGCAGCTTGATGGGGCGGTACACCGGGGAGCTGTTTTTT. Protein sequence: CASSLMGRYTGELFF.

This chain uses TRBV11-2 with TRBJ2-1, with D unclear. CDR1 is SGHAT and CDR2 is FQNNGV in the germline V gene. The V end lost 0 bases, the J end lost 0 bases, and 6 bases lay between the germline ends. This CDR3 comprises 15 residues. CDR3 loop: CASSLEFSSYNEQFF. The CDR3 DNA is TGTGCCAGCAGCTTAGAGTTCAGCTCCTACAATGAGCAGTTCTTC.